Below are 12 T cell receptor beta chains sequenced from a single sample in a study of T cell responses to AZD1222 COVID-19 vaccine. Method: immunoSEQ multiplex PCR; TCRdb's copy keeps in-frame clones and lacks some. Of around 130,000 clones listed, over 85% are singletons. The sample in question was peripheral blood, obtained on day 0 of AZD1222 vaccination. The receptors were gathered from an adult in good health.

This chain connects TRBV10-1 to TRBJ1-3, with a tentative D call TRBD1 (6 bases). The CDR3 has 14 residues. Looked up from germline, CDR1 is WNHNN and CDR2 is SYGVQD (reference sequence). V was pared by 0 bases and J by 6 bases, with 9 bases between. For the CDR3, the DNA is TGCGCCAGCAGTGAGTCCGGGGACAAAAACACCATATATTTT. The encoded protein is CASSESGDKNTIYF.

The V gene is TRBV4-1, the J gene TRBJ1-2; 7 nucleotides agree with TRBD1. Germline trimming cut 1 base from V and 0 bases from J; bases unmatched to any gene: 14. The CDR3 length is 19 residues. Germline CDR1 MGHRA, CDR2 YSYEKL. CDR3 loop: CASSQGVQTGYRANYGYTF. For the CDR3, the DNA is TGCGCCAGCAGCCAAGGGGTTCAGACAGGGTACCGAGCTAACTATGGCTACACCTTC.

The chain joins TRBV11-2 to TRBJ1-5; the match to TRBD1 covers 8 bases. V was clipped by 5 bases and J by 6 bases; unmatched bases: 3. The CDR3 sequence is 13 residues long. Germline V gives CDR1 SGHAT, CDR2 FQNNGV. The CDR3 reads CASSQGAGQPQHF. In nucleotides, the CDR3 is TGTGCCAGCAGCCAGGGGGCCGGTCAGCCCCAGCATTTT.

The V and J genes are TRBV6-5 and TRBJ1-1; D is possibly TRBD1 (6 bases). From germline, CDR1 is MNHEY and CDR2 SVGAGI. V was pared by 7 bases and J by 6 bases, with 21 bases between. The CDR3 is 15 residues long. The CDR3, as DNA: TGTGCCAGCATCCCCGGAGGGGGGCGCGTCGCTGAAGCTTTCTTT. The encoded protein is CASIPGGGRVAEAFF.

The V call is TRBV5-4, the J call TRBJ1-5; no firm D call. Looked up from germline, CDR1 is SGHNT and CDR2 is YYREEE (reference sequence). V lost 3 bases to trimming and J lost 4 bases, with 8 bases between them. The CDR3 length is 13 residues. The CDR3 reads CASSSGQNQPQHF. The CDR3 DNA reads as TGTGCCAGCAGCTCTGGGCAGAATCAGCCCCAGCATTTT.

The V gene is TRBV18, the J gene TRBJ1-2; D gene uncertain. V lost 6 bases, J lost 4 bases, and 24 bases lay in between. Looked up from germline, CDR1 is KGHSH and CDR2 is LQKENI. The CDR3 totals 17 residues. The CDR3 DNA sequence: TGTGCCAGCTCTAACGCGCTAATGAAGGGAGGGCTCTATGGCTACACCTTC. Amino acids: CASSNALMKGGLYGYTF.

This clone was seen a single time. The V call is TRBV5-4, the J call TRBJ1-6; no firm D call. With 3 bases removed from V and 8 bases from J, the gap between germline ends came to 9 bases. Germline CDR1 is SGHNT and CDR2 is YYREEE (reference sequence). This CDR3 has 13 residues. Here the CDR3 DNA reads TGTGCCAGCAGCTCCCCCGGGGATTCACCCCTCCACTTT. This sequence encodes CASSSPGDSPLHF.

The chain combines TRBV5-1 with TRBJ1-2; TRBD1 agrees at 11 bases. Looked up from germline, CDR1 is SGHRS and CDR2 is YFSETQ. The CDR3 is made up of 15 amino acids. The V and J ends lost 3 bases and 6 bases, in that order; junction bases with no gene match: 7. The CDR3 spells CASSWTGGPRDGYTF. CDR3 sequence (DNA): TGCGCCAGCAGCTGGACAGGGGGCCCCCGGGATGGCTACACCTTC.

The gene calls are TRBV7-9 and TRBJ2-3; TRBD2 agrees at 8 bases. V shed 3 bases and J 4 bases; nucleotides not matched to a gene: 3. CDR1 and CDR2 (germline): SEHNR, FQNEAQ (reference sequence). This CDR3 comprises 14 residues. The CDR3 spells CASSFGGASDTQYF. In nucleotides, the CDR3 is TGTGCCAGCAGCTTCGGGGGGGCATCAGATACGCAGTATTTT.

The V and J genes are TRBV7-8 and TRBJ1-6; unclear D gene. CDR1 and CDR2 from the germline V gene are SGHVS and FQNEAQ. The V end was cut by 1 base, the J end by 10 bases, with 8 bases between. CDR3 length: 13 residues. In nucleotides, the CDR3 is TGTGCCAGCAGCTTAGATTTGGGATCACCCCTCCACTTT. Amino acids: CASSLDLGSPLHF.

CDR3 protein: CASSIGGAEAFF. The CDR3 DNA reads TGTGCCAGTAGTATTGGGGGAGCGGAAGCTTTCTTT. The V and J genes are TRBV19 and TRBJ1-1, with D possibly being TRBD1 (5 bases). CDR1 LNHDA and CDR2 SQIVND come from the germline V gene (reference sequence). V shed 3 bases and J shed 8 bases, with 10 bases lying between them. The CDR3 length is 12 residues.

The rearrangement joins TRBV15 to TRBJ2-7; D gene unclear. The V and J ends lost 0 bases and 4 bases respectively, with 4 bases between them. Germline assignment: CDR1 LNHNV and CDR2 YYDKDF (reference sequence). CDR3 length equals 12 residues. DNA for the CDR3: TGTGCCACCAGCAGAGATCTTTACGAGCAGTACTTC. This translates into CATSRDLYEQYF. The variable domain in full, completed from reference TRBV15 and TRBJ2-7, reads DAMVIQNPRYQVTQFGKPVTLSCSQTLNHNVMYWYQQKSSQAPKLLFHYYDKDFNNEADTPDNFQSRRPNTSFCFLDIRSPGLGDTAMYLCATSRDLYEQYFGPGTRLTVT.